Below, 7 T cell receptor beta chains from the same sample are listed, as sequenced in a study of OX40 agonist ivuxolimab in advanced cancers. Sequenced by immunoSEQ multiplex PCR; TCRdb stores in-frame clones only, minus some. The table lists roughly 60,000 clones, approximately 81% of them singletons. This material consisted of CD4+ or CD8+ T cells sorted from blood, taken in a trial of the OX40 agonist ivuxolimab. The receptors here all came from an adult with an advanced solid tumor such as melanoma, head and neck, liver or kidney cancer.

The sample holds a few counts of this clone. The CDR3 loop is CATKDLRSYEQYF. The CDR3 DNA follows: TGTGCCACCAAGGACCTAAGAAGTTACGAGCAGTACTTC. This chain links TRBV10-3 with TRBJ2-7; D remains ambiguous. Germline loops: CDR1 ENHRY, CDR2 SYGVKD. V was trimmed by 10 bases and J by 4 bases, leaving 17 bases between them. This CDR3 contains 13 residues.

This clone was observed a single time. The chain employs TRBV9 and TRBJ2-1; TRBD1 agrees at 8 bases. V dropped 0 bases and J dropped 4; count of bases not matched to a gene: 6. CDR3 length: 16 residues. The germline gives CDR1 SGDLS, CDR2 YYNGEE. CDR3 residues: CASSVAPGGAYNEQFF. As DNA, the CDR3 is TGTGCCAGCAGCGTAGCGCCAGGGGGCGCTTACAATGAGCAGTTCTTC.

V is TRBV14 and J is TRBJ2-3, with TRBD2 matching 8 bases. The CDR3 is made up of 16 amino acids. V lost 4 bases to trimming and J lost 6 bases; unmatched junction nucleotides: 12. Germline CDR1 is SGHDN and CDR2 is FVKESK. DNA for the CDR3: TGTGCCAGCAGCCTTGATTTGGCGGGGGGCCGGGATACGCAGTATTTT. Its translation: CASSLDLAGGRDTQYF. The complete variable domain, with remaining parts taken from reference TRBV14 and TRBJ2-3, reads EAGVTQFPSHSVIEKGQTVTLRCDPISGHDNLYWYRRVMGKEIKFLLHFVKESKQDESGMPNNRFLAERTGGTYSTLKVQPAELEDSGVYFCASSLDLAGGRDTQYFGPGTRLTVL.

This chain connects TRBV7-9 to TRBJ2-3; possible D gene TRBD2, 5 bases. This CDR3 has 15 amino acids. From germline, CDR1 is SEHNR and CDR2 FQNEAQ (reference sequence). The V and J ends lost 4 bases and 6 bases respectively, with 17 bases between them. DNA for the CDR3: TGTGCCAGCAGCTCGGACCCTACGCGGGCCGATACGCAGTATTTT. This sequence encodes CASSSDPTRADTQYF.

This chain uses TRBV28 with TRBJ2-3; a possible D gene is TRBD2 (6 bases). The germline gives CDR1 MDHEN, CDR2 SYDVKM. V gave up 1 base and J gave up 0 bases, with 11 bases separating them. The CDR3 is 16 amino acids. CDR3 coding DNA: TGTGCCAGCAGTTTATCCCAGGGAGGTAGCACAGATACGCAGTATTTT. Protein: CASSLSQGGSTDTQYF.

This clone occurred once. The V call is TRBV28, the J call TRBJ1-3; D is unclear. The CDR3 consists of 15 residues. Per the germline V gene, CDR1 is MDHEN and CDR2 is SYDVKM. Trimming cost V 6 bases and J 0 bases, with 12 bases left between them. The CDR3 region has the DNA TGTGCCAGCAGCCCGGGAACGGCCTCTGGAAACACCATATATTTT. Translation: CASSPGTASGNTIYF.

This chain connects TRBV5-1 to TRBJ2-1; 7 nucleotides agree with TRBD2. The CDR3 is 15 amino acids. Germline CDR1 reads SGHRS; CDR2 reads YFSETQ. Trimming removed 2 bases from V and 6 bases from J; junction bases left unmatched: 8. The CDR3 DNA is TGCGCCAGCAGCTTTACTAGCGTCGGGGGCAATGAGCAGTTCTTC. Translating gives CASSFTSVGGNEQFF.